One sample yielded the 19 T cell receptor beta chains listed below, sequenced in a study of blood T cell repertoires in COVID-19. The assay was immunoSEQ multiplex PCR, and TCRdb's table has in-frame clones only and misses some. The sample records 250,000 to 300,000 clones, around nine tenths being singletons. Specimen: peripheral blood. The receptors were gathered from a woman aged 55-75 years with COVID-19, enrolled during active disease.

The chain employs TRBV5-4 and TRBJ1-1; 7 nucleotides match TRBD1. Germline CDR1 is SGHNT and CDR2 is YYREEE (reference sequence). After removal of 5 bases from V and 1 base from J, the junction contained 8 bases not matched to a gene. The CDR3 length is 15 residues. CDR3: CASRPGTVTNTEAFF. The DNA of the CDR3 is TGTGCCAGCAGGCCCGGGACAGTGACGAACACTGAAGCTTTCTTT.

This clone was observed a few times. The rearrangement uses TRBV5-4 and TRBJ1-1, with 8 positions matching TRBD1. The V and J ends lost 1 base and 5 bases, in that order; junction bases with no gene match: 7. CDR1 and CDR2 from the germline V gene are SGHNT and YYREEE (reference sequence). CDR3 length: 15 amino acids. The chain's CDR3 is CASSLLRTGFTEAFF. CDR3 DNA sequence: TGTGCCAGCAGCTTGCTTAGGACAGGGTTTACTGAAGCTTTCTTT.

The V call is TRBV7-2, the J call TRBJ2-4, with unresolved D. The CDR3 covers 16 residues. V was trimmed by 1 base and J by 6 bases, leaving 16 bases between them. CDR1 SGHTA and CDR2 FQGNSA come from the germline V gene. The CDR3 sequence: CASSLVMGLSGNIQYF. The CDR3 DNA is TGTGCCAGCAGCTTAGTGATGGGCTTAAGTGGAAACATTCAGTACTTC. Full variable domain (missing parts from reference TRBV7-2 and TRBJ2-4): GAGVSQSPSNKVTEKGKDVELRCDPISGHTALYWYRQSLGQGLEFLIYFQGNSAPDKSGLPSDRFSAERTGGSVSTLTIQRTQQEDSAVYLCASSLVMGLSGNIQYFGAGTRLSVL.

This clone was seen only a few times. The CDR3 region has the DNA TGTGCCTGGAAAGCGACAGGGTACTCTGCTTTCTTT. Protein product: CAWKATGYSAFF. V gene TRBV30 combines with J gene TRBJ1-1; TRBD1 matches at 7 bases. Germline V gives CDR1 GTSNPN, CDR2 SVGIG (reference sequence). The length of the CDR3 is 12 residues. V shed 4 bases and J 11 bases; nucleotides not matched to a gene: 10.

This clone was detected a few times. The chain couples TRBV3-1 (or the pseudogene TRBV3-2) to TRBJ1-3; 10 positions match TRBD1. Trimming took 6 bases from V and 6 from J; bases not matched to a gene: 8. The V gene's germline CDR1 is LGHDT and CDR2 YNNKEL (reference sequence). The CDR3 totals 15 residues. This CDR3 is CASSSDRGRKNTIYF. DNA of the CDR3: TGTGCCAGCAGTTCAGACAGGGGGCGCAAAAACACCATATATTTT.

This sequence joins TRBV6-5 and TRBJ1-3; 9 nucleotides match TRBD1. V shed 6 bases and J 8 bases; nucleotides not matched to a gene: 5. Germline loops: CDR1 MNHEY, CDR2 SVGAGI. This CDR3 has 13 residues. CDR3 in DNA: TGTGCCAGCAGACCGGACAGGGGACACACCATATATTTT. This codes for CASRPDRGHTIYF.

V and J are TRBV10-3 and TRBJ2-7, with 7 bases fitting TRBD1. The CDR3 sequence is 13 residues long. V shed 7 bases, J shed 4 bases, and the junction held 7 bases outside the gene matches. Germline V CDR1 and CDR2: ENHRY, SYGVKD. CDR3 nucleotide sequence: TGTGCCATCACAGGGGGTGGTGGTTACGAGCAGTACTTC. This gives the protein CAITGGGGYEQYF.

The rearrangement joins TRBV5-8 to TRBJ1-2; D possibly corresponds to TRBD1 (6 bases). CDR3 length: 13 residues. Trimming removed 0 bases at V and 4 bases at J, with 7 bases between. The germline V gene encodes CDR1 SGHTS and CDR2 YDEGEE. CDR3 protein: CASSLDRVYGYTF. The CDR3, as DNA: TGTGCCAGCAGCTTGGACAGGGTCTATGGCTACACCTTC.

The chain recombines TRBV24-1 with TRBJ2-5; a weak D match, TRBD2 (6 bases). The CDR3 has 13 amino acids. Trimming removed 5 bases from V and 7 bases from J, with 13 bases in between. From germline, CDR1 is KGHDR and CDR2 SFDVKD. CDR3 DNA: TGTGCCACCAGTGCCCCGGTGACTAGGACCCAGTACTTC. It is translated as CATSAPVTRTQYF.

V is TRBV9 and J is TRBJ2-5, with D hard to call. CDR1 and CDR2 (germline): SGDLS, YYNGEE. V lost 0 bases to trimming and J lost 1 base, with 7 bases between them. This CDR3 has 14 amino acids. Here the CDR3 DNA reads TGTGCCAGCAGCGTAGGACACTTCCAAGAGACCCAGTACTTC. Residues: CASSVGHFQETQYF.

The chain employs TRBV5-4 and TRBJ2-7, with 9 bases identical to TRBD2. The CDR3 has 14 residues. Trimming cost V 2 bases and J 6 bases; bases outside gene matches: 6. Germline V gene lookup returns CDR1 SGHNT and CDR2 YYREEE (reference sequence). The CDR3 is CASSFGGRGGEQYF. CDR3 nucleotides: TGTGCCAGCAGCTTTGGCGGGAGGGGCGGCGAGCAGTACTTC.

This clone occurred once. The V and J genes are TRBV6-2 or TRBV6-3 and TRBJ1-6; D ambiguous. CDR1 and CDR2 from the germline V gene are MNHEY and SVGEGT. This CDR3 has 18 amino acids. V lost 6 bases, J lost 10 bases, and 28 bases lay in between. The CDR3 coding sequence is TGTGCCAGCAGCGACCGAGCCGGGAAAGGTGTTGGGATGTCACCCCTCCACTTT. Its protein product is CASSDRAGKGVGMSPLHF.

This chain's CDR3 is CASRSRTGTSSYEQYF. The CDR3 DNA reads as TGTGCCAGCAGATCAAGGACAGGGACAAGCTCCTACGAGCAGTACTTC. The J gene is TRBJ2-7, the V gene TRBV27; TRBD1 aligns across 8 bases. Germline V gene sequence: CDR1 MNHEY, CDR2 SMNVEV (reference sequence). This CDR3 spans 16 amino acids. Losses at the gene ends were 6 bases for V and 0 bases for J; bases not matched to a gene: 10.

The V gene is TRBV30, the J gene TRBJ1-1; 8 positions agree with TRBD1. The CDR3 covers 14 residues. Germline trimming cut 5 bases from V and 5 bases from J; bases unmatched to any gene: 10. Germline assignment: CDR1 GTSNPN and CDR2 SVGIG (reference sequence). The CDR3 region is CAWARTGRGTEAFF. The CDR3 nucleotides read TGTGCCTGGGCTCGGACAGGGAGGGGAACTGAAGCTTTCTTT.

This rearrangement joins TRBV29-1 to TRBJ2-7, with TRBD1 matching over 7 bases. After removal of 6 bases from V and 0 bases from J, the junction contained 2 bases not matched to a gene. Germline values: CDR1 SQVTM, CDR2 ANQGSEA. This CDR3 has 12 amino acids. CDR3 protein: CSVGQSSYEQYF. CDR3 nucleotides: TGCAGCGTGGGACAGAGCTCCTACGAGCAGTACTTC.

The chain carries TRBV29-1 and TRBJ2-3, with 7 nucleotides matching TRBD2. Germline V gives CDR1 SQVTM, CDR2 ANQGSEA. V dropped 5 bases and J dropped 1; count of bases not matched to a gene: 12. This CDR3 has 16 amino acids. The CDR3 region has the DNA TGCAGCGTTAATGTTCTCGTGGGGGGGGGCACAGATACGCAGTATTTT. This encodes CSVNVLVGGGTDTQYF.

V is TRBV29-1 and J is TRBJ2-7; 9 nucleotides agree with TRBD1. The CDR3 loop spans 13 amino acids. The germline CDR1 and CDR2 sequences are SQVTM and ANQGSEA. The V segment lost 6 bases and the J segment 5 bases; nucleotides outside the gene matches: 8. As DNA, the CDR3 is TGCAGCGTGGAACAGGGGGCAGGCGACGAGCAGTACTTC. This gives the protein CSVEQGAGDEQYF.

The gene calls are TRBV9 and TRBJ1-5; D possibly corresponds to TRBD1 (6 bases). Germline CDR1 SGDLS, CDR2 YYNGEE. Trimming left V 3 bases short and J 1 base short, with 11 bases between. This CDR3 region has 15 residues. The CDR3 region is CASSETGISNQPQHF. The CDR3 coding sequence is TGTGCCAGCAGCGAAACAGGGATAAGCAATCAGCCCCAGCATTTT. Based on the CDR3 plus reference TRBV9 and TRBJ1-5, the full variable domain is DSGVTQTPKHLITATGQRVTLRCSPRSGDLSVYWYQQSLDQGLQFLIQYYNGEERAKGNILERFSAQQFPDLHSELNLSSLELGDSALYFCASSETGISNQPQHFGDGTRLSIL.

CDR3 amino acids: CASSPGTGLGSGNEQYF. The CDR3, as DNA: TGTGCCAGCAGCCCCGGGACAGGGCTCGGGAGCGGCAACGAGCAGTACTTC. The chain carries TRBV5-5 and TRBJ2-7; 9 bases fit TRBD1. Looked up from germline, CDR1 is SGHKS and CDR2 is YYEKEE (reference sequence). The CDR3 runs 17 residues. Losses at the gene ends were 4 bases for V and 5 bases for J; bases not matched to a gene: 16. Full variable domain (rest looked up from reference TRBV5-5 and TRBJ2-7): DAGVTQSPTHLIKTRGQQVTLRCSPISGHKSVSWYQQVLGQGPQFIFQYYEKEERGRGNFPDRFSARQFPNYSSELNVNALLLGDSALYLCASSPGTGLGSGNEQYFGPGTRLTVT.